The 22 T cell receptor beta chains in this list originate from one sample, sequenced in a study of T cell responses to AZD1222 COVID-19 vaccine. TCRdb's table, derived via immunoSEQ multiplex PCR, lists solely in-frame clones and lacks some. The table records approximately 100,000 clones, 88% of them present only once. The source material was peripheral blood, sampled on day 0 of AZD1222 vaccination. Receptor source: an adult in good health.

Worth noting for this clone: The junction does not match germline at one end; this may be a read error. The chain carries TRBV18 and TRBJ1-6; the D gene is possibly TRBD1 (6 bases). Germline CDR1 and CDR2: KGHSH and LQKENI. The CDR3 extends over 17 amino acids. This CDR3 is CASSPPSTGGYDSPLHF. For the CDR3, the DNA is TGTGCCAGCTCACCACCTTCAACTGGGGGCTATGATTCACCCCTCCACTTT.

The genes are TRBV29-1 and TRBJ2-7; 9 positions match TRBD1. The CDR3 has 12 residues. Germline CDR1 reads SQVTM; CDR2 reads ANQGSEA. V gave up 7 bases and J gave up 3 bases; unmatched junction bases: 4. The CDR3 nucleotides are TGCAGCGATGGACAGGGGAACTACGAGCAGTACTTC. Protein sequence: CSDGQGNYEQYF.

The gene calls are TRBV4-3 and TRBJ1-1; a possible D gene is TRBD1 (6 bases). V lost 0 bases and J 1 base, leaving 6 bases between the germline ends. The length of the CDR3 is 14 residues. Germline lookup yields CDR1 LGHNA and CDR2 YSLEER. CDR3 protein: CASSQEQGNTEAFF. CDR3 nucleotide sequence: TGCGCCAGCAGCCAAGAACAGGGGAACACTGAAGCTTTCTTT.

The V call is TRBV5-4, the J call TRBJ2-7, with 10 nucleotides matching TRBD1. Germline V gives CDR1 SGHNT, CDR2 YYREEE (reference sequence). The trim removed 4 bases at V and 2 bases at J, leaving 3 bases unmatched. The CDR3 is 14 residues long. The CDR3 region has the DNA TGTGCCAGCAGCGCGGGACAGGGGACCTACGAGCAGTACTTC. Protein: CASSAGQGTYEQYF.

The chain employs TRBV7-9 and TRBJ2-7, with D possibly TRBD1 on 5 matching bases. Germline lookup yields CDR1 SEHNR and CDR2 FQNEAQ (reference sequence). Trimming cost V 5 bases and J 3 bases, with 14 bases left between them. The CDR3 contains 14 residues. In nucleotides, the CDR3 is TGTGCCAGCAGCCTTTCTGAAGACAGCTACGAGCAGTACTTC. It yields the protein CASSLSEDSYEQYF.

The V call is TRBV19, the J call TRBJ2-1, with 8 nucleotides matching TRBD2. The germline gives CDR1 LNHDA, CDR2 SQIVND (reference sequence). V trimming: 11 bases; J trimming: 0 bases; junction bases outside the gene matches: 9. This CDR3 is built from 15 residues. This CDR3 reads CASIEGTSSYNEQFF. CDR3 DNA sequence: TGTGCCTCTATAGAAGGGACTAGCTCCTACAATGAGCAGTTCTTC.

The chain combines TRBV19 with TRBJ2-5; TRBD1 agrees at 10 bases. The CDR3 consists of 13 residues. Germline CDR1 is LNHDA and CDR2 is SQIVND (reference sequence). With V trimmed by 6 bases and J by 5 bases, 3 bases remained unmatched. Here the CDR3 reads CASRGTGVETQYF. CDR3 DNA: TGTGCCAGTAGGGGGACAGGGGTCGAGACCCAGTACTTC.

This clone has a single count. The CDR3 nucleotides read TGTGCCAGCAGTGAACCGAGGGGGCGTGACACCGGGGAGCTGTTTTTT. It yields the protein CASSEPRGRDTGELFF. The chain combines TRBV6-1 with TRBJ2-2; 7 nucleotides match TRBD1. This CDR3 contains 16 residues. The V gene end was trimmed by 2 bases and the J gene end by 3 bases; junction bases not matched to a gene: 6. The germline CDR1 and CDR2 sequences are MNHNS and SASEGT.

The chain recombines TRBV19 with TRBJ1-1; TRBD1 aligns across 7 bases. The germline CDR1 and CDR2 sequences are LNHDA and SQIVND (reference sequence). After removal of 5 bases from V and 11 bases from J, the junction contained 8 bases not matched to a gene. The CDR3 length is 12 residues. CDR3: CASSRRGDDAFF. Here the CDR3 DNA reads TGTGCCAGTAGTCGCAGGGGGGATGATGCTTTCTTT.

The chain joins TRBV27 to TRBJ2-7; maybe TRBD2 (5 bases). CDR3 length: 15 amino acids. The germline gives CDR1 MNHEY, CDR2 SMNVEV (reference sequence). Trimming cost V 5 bases and J 2 bases, with 16 bases left between them. The CDR3 DNA is TGTGCCAGCAGTCCCCATGGGGAGCCAACCTACGAGCAGTACTTC. Its translation is CASSPHGEPTYEQYF.

This clone has only one observation. The J gene is TRBJ1-5, the V gene TRBV2; D remains unclear. The V and J ends lost 4 bases and 6 bases respectively, with 10 bases between them. Germline V lookup: CDR1 SNHLY, CDR2 FYNNEI. The CDR3 totals 13 residues. The CDR3 is CASSVRQLQPQHF. CDR3 nucleotide sequence: TGTGCCAGCAGTGTTCGGCAGCTTCAGCCCCAGCATTTT.

The chain joins TRBV28 to TRBJ1-6; 11 bases match TRBD1. Trimming removed 6 bases from V and 7 bases from J; junction bases left unmatched: 11. CDR3 length: 17 amino acids. CDR1 and CDR2 (germline): MDHEN, SYDVKM. CDR3 sequence (DNA): TGTGCCAGCAGAGCTACCGGGACAGGGGGATGGAATTCACCCCTCCACTTT. This gives the protein CASRATGTGGWNSPLHF.

The chain is built from TRBV6-4 and TRBJ1-2, with D possibly TRBD1 on 5 matching bases. Deletions cut 3 bases from V and 1 base from J, with 15 bases between. The CDR3 extends over 16 amino acids. From germline, CDR1 is MRHNA and CDR2 SNTAGT. For the CDR3, the DNA is TGTGCCAGCAGTGAGGCGCCAGGGACTAATAACTATGGCTACACCTTC. It is translated as CASSEAPGTNNYGYTF.

CDR3 sequence reads: CASSYSIGGGTDTQYF. The CDR3 DNA sequence: TGTGCCAGCAGTTACTCGATTGGGGGGGGTACAGATACGCAGTATTTT. The rearrangement joins TRBV6-5 to TRBJ2-3, with 7 positions matching TRBD2. The CDR3 totals 16 residues. Trimming cost V 0 bases and J 3 bases; bases outside gene matches: 6. Germline CDR1 reads MNHEY; CDR2 reads SVGAGI.

V and J are TRBV19 and TRBJ1-5, with 7 bases lining up with TRBD1. The germline gives CDR1 LNHDA, CDR2 SQIVND (reference sequence). V shed 5 bases, J shed 6 bases, and the junction held 10 bases outside the gene matches. This CDR3 contains 15 residues. CDR3 coding DNA: TGTGCCAGTAGTTCCTCCCCAGGGGGAGGTCAGCCCCAGCATTTT. It is translated as CASSSSPGGGQPQHF. Drawing the rest from reference TRBV19 and TRBJ1-5, the complete variable domain is DGGITQSPKYLFRKEGQNVTLSCEQNLNHDAMYWYRQDPGQGLRLIYYSQIVNDFQKGDIAEGYSVSREKKESFPLTVTSAQKNPTAFYLCASSSSPGGGQPQHFGDGTRLSIL.

This clone was seen once. This chain connects TRBV19 to TRBJ2-7; 9 bases match TRBD2. The CDR3 spans 16 residues. J was trimmed by 6 bases and V by 3 bases; bases with no gene match: 12. Per the germline V gene, CDR1 is LNHDA and CDR2 is SQIVND (reference sequence). The CDR3 DNA reads TGTGCCAGTAGTATTGATGTGGCGGGGGGGGCTTTCGAGCAGTACTTC. Translated, it gives CASSIDVAGGAFEQYF.

The rearrangement joins TRBV9 to TRBJ2-7; D is uncertain. V was cut by 0 bases and J by 0 bases, with 10 bases left in between. The CDR3 is 15 residues long. Germline loops: CDR1 SGDLS, CDR2 YYNGEE. The chain's CDR3 is CASSVGTPSSYEQYF. The CDR3 DNA sequence: TGTGCCAGCAGCGTAGGGACCCCGAGCTCCTACGAGCAGTACTTC. Full variable domain (outside the CDR3, taken from reference TRBV9 and TRBJ2-7): DSGVTQTPKHLITATGQRVTLRCSPRSGDLSVYWYQQSLDQGLQFLIQYYNGEERAKGNILERFSAQQFPDLHSELNLSSLELGDSALYFCASSVGTPSSYEQYFGPGTRLTVT.

The V call is TRBV28, the J call TRBJ2-7; the D gene is possibly TRBD1 (5 bases). Trimming removed 3 bases at V and 4 bases at J, with 13 bases between. The CDR3 totals 14 residues. Germline V gene data show CDR1 as MDHEN and CDR2 as SYDVKM. The CDR3 bases are TGTGCCAGCAGTTTTTCTCAGGGTAGTTACGAGCAGTACTTC. This codes for CASSFSQGSYEQYF.

The rearrangement joins TRBV7-3 to TRBJ2-7; D is undetermined. This CDR3 region has 16 residues. Per germline, CDR1 SGHTA and CDR2 FQGTGA. The V end was cut by 4 bases, the J end by 1 base, with 17 bases between. As DNA, the CDR3 is TGTGCCAGCAGCTCATCGCTGAGTGAGACTTCCTACGAGCAGTACTTC. The encoded protein is CASSSSLSETSYEQYF.

This clone was counted a few times. The CDR3 DNA reads as TGCGCCAGCAGCCTGCCGGGACAAAATTCACCCCTCCACTTT. It is translated as CASSLPGQNSPLHF. V and J are TRBV5-1 and TRBJ1-6, with TRBD1 as a possible D gene (6 bases). The CDR3 loop spans 14 amino acids. Trimming shortened V by 4 bases and J by 7 bases, and 12 bases separated the two germline ends. CDR1 and CDR2 from the germline V gene are SGHRS and YFSETQ. Full variable domain (missing parts from reference TRBV5-1 and TRBJ1-6): KAGVTQTPRYLIKTRGQQVTLSCSPISGHRSVSWYQQTPGQGLQFLFEYFSETQRNKGNFPGRFSGRQFSNSRSEMNVSTLELGDSALYLCASSLPGQNSPLHFGNGTRLTVT.

The chain is built from TRBV6-4 and TRBJ1-5; tentative D call: TRBD1 (6 bases). The germline V and J ends were trimmed by 4 bases and 4 bases, with 17 bases remaining between them. Germline V gene lookup returns CDR1 MRHNA and CDR2 SNTAGT. The CDR3 loop spans 16 amino acids. The CDR3 here is CASSVPDRLGNQPQHF. The DNA for the CDR3 is TGTGCCAGCAGTGTTCCCGACAGGTTGGGGAATCAGCCCCAGCATTTT.

This chain connects TRBV29-1 to TRBJ2-4; D is ambiguous. The CDR3 sequence is 13 residues long. Germline assignment: CDR1 SQVTM and CDR2 ANQGSEA. V gave up 6 bases and J gave up 6 bases, with 15 bases separating them. CDR3: CSVWNLAGNIQYF. The DNA for the CDR3 is TGCAGCGTGTGGAACTTGGCAGGAAACATTCAGTACTTC.